This T cell receptor beta chain was sequenced for a study of blood T cell repertoires in COVID-19. V lost 3 bases and J lost 3; bases outside the gene matches: 4. This CDR3 is built from 15 residues. Germline assignment: CDR1 MNHNS and CDR2 SASEGT. Sequencing used immunoSEQ multiplex PCR; TCRdb keeps in-frame clones, though not all of them. The sample contains over 350,000 clones, around 87% of which appear only once. Sequencing was carried out using PBMCs or T cells enriched from blood (not recorded which). The clonotype was recovered from a woman in her fifties or sixties who had recovered from COVID-19. The rearrangement uses TRBV6-1 and TRBJ1-5; 8 nucleotides match TRBD1. Here the CDR3 DNA reads TGTGCCAGCAGTGAGGGACAGGTCTTCAATCAGCCCCAGCATTTT. Translated, it gives CASSEGQVFNQPQHF.